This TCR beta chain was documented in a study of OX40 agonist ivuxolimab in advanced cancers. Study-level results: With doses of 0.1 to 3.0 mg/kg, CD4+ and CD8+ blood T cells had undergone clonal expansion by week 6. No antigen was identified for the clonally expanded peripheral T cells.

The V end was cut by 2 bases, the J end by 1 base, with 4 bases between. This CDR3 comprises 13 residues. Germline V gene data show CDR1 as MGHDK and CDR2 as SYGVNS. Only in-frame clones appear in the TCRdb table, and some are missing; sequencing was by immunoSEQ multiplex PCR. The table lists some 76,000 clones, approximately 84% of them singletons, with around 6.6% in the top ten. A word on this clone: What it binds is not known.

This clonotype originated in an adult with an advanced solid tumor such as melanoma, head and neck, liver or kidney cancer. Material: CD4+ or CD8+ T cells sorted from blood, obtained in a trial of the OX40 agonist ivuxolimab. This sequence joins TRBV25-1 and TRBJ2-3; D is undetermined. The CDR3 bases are TGTGCCAGCAGTGAACCGGGCACAGATACGCAGTATTTT. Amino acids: CASSEPGTDTQYF.